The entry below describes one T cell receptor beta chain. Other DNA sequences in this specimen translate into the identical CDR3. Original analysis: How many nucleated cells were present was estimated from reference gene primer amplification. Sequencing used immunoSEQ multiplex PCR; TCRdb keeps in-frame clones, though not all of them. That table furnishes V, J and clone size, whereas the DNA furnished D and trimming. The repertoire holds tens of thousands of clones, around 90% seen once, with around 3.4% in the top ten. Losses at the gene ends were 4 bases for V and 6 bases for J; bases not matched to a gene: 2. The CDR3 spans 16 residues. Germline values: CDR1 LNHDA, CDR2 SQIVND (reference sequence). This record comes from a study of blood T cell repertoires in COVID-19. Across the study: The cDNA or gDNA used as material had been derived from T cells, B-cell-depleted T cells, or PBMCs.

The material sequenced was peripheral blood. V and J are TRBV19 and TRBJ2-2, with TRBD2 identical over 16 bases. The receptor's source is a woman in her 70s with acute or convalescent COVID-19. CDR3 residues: CASSKGLAGGPGELFF. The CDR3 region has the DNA TGTGCCAGTAGTAAGGGACTAGCGGGGGGGCCCGGGGAGCTGTTTTTT.